This T cell receptor beta chain was found in a study of prognosis after radiotherapy for stage I lung cancer. Concerning this clonotype: Its antigen is as yet unknown.

Genomic DNA yielded TCR beta CDR3, amplified by two-round multiplex PCR. First-round PCR used primers specific to each TRBV and TRBJ gene. One entry per CDR3 protein results from TCRdb running MiXCR on the multiplex PCR reads. The repertoire holds fewer than 30,000 distinct CDR3 sequences, about 43% seen once, with about 16% in the top ten. Study-level findings and limits: Gene usage, both TRBV and TRBJ, reportedly differed between patients with metastases and patients without them.

V lost 7 bases and J lost 3; bases outside the gene matches: 6. CDR3 length: 14 amino acids. Germline assignment: CDR1 SGHRS and CDR2 YFSETQ. Sequencing was performed on PBMCs, taken before or after stereotactic body radiation therapy (not recorded which). V gene TRBV5-1 combines with J gene TRBJ1-4; 7 bases fit TRBD1. The TCR sequence derives from a donor over 45 with non-small cell lung cancer. The CDR3 spells CASSIDRANEKLFF. DNA of the CDR3: TGCGCCAGCTCCATCGACAGGGCTAATGAAAAACTGTTTTTT.